The count of the clone carrying this TCR beta chain is one. Its antigen is not known. This entry is derived from a study of PD-1 blockade in classical Hodgkin lymphoma. Study results and limitations: Patients newly diagnosed and complete responders had comparable baseline diversity.

Profiling relied on immunoSEQ multiplex PCR, and the TCRdb table lists in-frame clones only, not all of them. This table has about 90,000 clones, under 85% appearing once. Germline-derived CDR1 and CDR2 are MGHDK and SYGVNS. The CDR3 length is 17 residues. Trimming at V came to 3 bases and at J to 5 bases, leaving 10 bases not matched to a gene. As for time point: cycle 4 day 1 (C4D1), after 5 to 7 weeks of nivolumab. The patients all showed relapse after autologous stem cell transplantation, while their brentuximab vedotin exposure varied. The TCR comes from a human donor with classical Hodgkin lymphoma. This specimen consisted of peripheral blood mononuclear cells (PBMCs), obtained before the fourth cycle of nivolumab. The chain uses TRBV25-1 and TRBJ2-3, with 11 positions matching TRBD2. The CDR3: CASSEVRLAGYGDTQYF. CDR3 DNA: TGTGCCAGCAGTGAGGTGAGACTAGCGGGATATGGAGATACGCAGTATTTT.